A selection of T cell receptor beta chains follows, all from one sample in a study of blood T cell repertoires in COVID-19. The repertoire was sequenced with immunoSEQ multiplex PCR; TCRdb's copy has only in-frame clones and lacks some. The top ten hold 0.88% of the sample, which has around 200,000 clones, around nine tenths seen once. The source material was peripheral blood. The origin of the receptors is a woman between 18 and 29 years old who had recovered from COVID-19. CDR3s include the opening cysteine and the closing phenylalanine or tryptophan. The order of the fields is J gene, V gene, CDR3 protein.

TRBJ2-3	TRBV27	CASSFPSRPDTQYF
TRBJ1-5	TRBV6-1	CASSGKDRGLKQPQHF
TRBJ2-3	TRBV7-3	CASSFTGQLTDTQYF
TRBJ2-3	TRBV9	CASSASTDTQYF
TRBJ2-2	TRBV19	CASRTLASGDRVGTGELFF
TRBJ2-1	TRBV9	CASSVDLGGYNEQFF
TRBJ1-4	TRBV5-1	CASSLGGYGDSEKLFF
TRBJ2-2	TRBV11-2	CASSPDRLLRPNTGELFF
TRBJ2-5	TRBV19	CASSIAREETQYF
TRBJ1-5	TRBV7-8	CASSLASVGGNQPQHF
TRBJ2-1	TRBV2	CASSVTGYNEQFF
TRBJ1-3	TRBV5-1	CASSSDRAISGNTIYF
TRBJ1-4	TRBV7-8	CASSLRPGTGALANEKLFF
TRBJ1-1	TRBV6-2/TRBV6-3	CASSRIFVGLETEAFF
TRBJ2-5	TRBV7-2	CASSLGSRTGGPKETQYF
TRBJ1-6	TRBV10-2	CASSDPYNSPLHF
TRBJ2-7	TRBV19	CASSRSGPYEQYF
TRBJ2-3	TRBV4-3	CASSQGRRGTDTQYF
TRBJ1-2	TRBV2	CASSRDKLYGYTF
TRBJ2-7	TRBV10-3	CAIRGDRATYEQYF
TRBJ2-7	TRBV12-3/TRBV12-4	CASSTGDYEQYF
TRBJ1-6	TRBV4-2	CASRTGSYNSPLHF